The 22 T cell receptor beta chains below were found in one sample sequenced in a study of technical replicates of blood from four donors (dated by TCRdb to about 2017). The library relied on the immunoSEQ multiplex PCR assay. TCRdb stores this immuneACCESS table with in-frame sequences only. Part of the clones is absent; in the studies checked, under half of the shortfall reflects unresolved V genes, and no reason is known for the rest. The sample table lists approximately 70,000 clones, around 95% of them with a count of one. About 0.4% of the sample goes to the ten largest clones. Sample: T cells isolated from PBMCs. Every receptor here comes from a human donor in good health.

V is TRBV7-2 and J is TRBJ2-7, with 8 bases aligning to TRBD1. V lost 10 bases, J lost 0 bases, and 5 bases stayed unmatched. The germline V gene has CDR1 SGHTA and CDR2 FQGNSA. CDR3 size: 13 residues. The CDR3 is CATRQGSSYEQYF. DNA of the CDR3: TGTGCCACCCGACAGGGGTCCTCCTACGAGCAGTACTTC.

The V and J genes are TRBV4-1 and TRBJ2-7, with 13 bases matching TRBD2. In germline, CDR1 is MGHRA, CDR2 YSYEKL. V lost 2 bases and J lost 2; bases outside the gene matches: 6. The CDR3 has 17 residues. In nucleotides, the CDR3 is TGCGCCAGCAGCCAACGTACTAGCGGGAGGGGGACCTACGAGCAGTACTTC. Residues: CASSQRTSGRGTYEQYF.

The chain combines TRBV27 with TRBJ2-5; D is possibly TRBD2 (6 bases). The CDR3 has 13 residues. The V gene lost 4 bases and the J gene lost 2 bases, with 8 bases spanning the gap. CDR1 and CDR2 from the germline V gene are MNHEY and SMNVEV (reference sequence). CDR3 bases: TGTGCCAGCAGTTCGACTAGTCAAGAGACCCAGTACTTC. Translating gives CASSSTSQETQYF.

This clone was seen only once. The chain recombines TRBV7-6 with TRBJ2-7; D is unresolved. Per germline, CDR1 SGHVS and CDR2 FNYEAQ. The CDR3 has 13 residues. V lost 1 base, J lost 2 bases, and 6 bases lay in between. As DNA, the CDR3 is TGTGCCAGCAGCTTAGGCAGGACCTACGAGCAGTACTTC. Amino acid sequence: CASSLGRTYEQYF.

The chain joins TRBV6-5 to TRBJ1-5, with 7 bases that match TRBD1. This CDR3 region has 14 residues. The V segment lost 5 bases and the J segment 0 bases; nucleotides outside the gene matches: 1. From germline, CDR1 is MNHEY and CDR2 SVGAGI. CDR3 loop: CASSRTGSNQPQHF. The CDR3 DNA sequence: TGTGCCAGCAGTCGGACAGGTAGCAATCAGCCCCAGCATTTT.

The gene calls are TRBV4-1 and TRBJ2-5, with 13 bases aligning to TRBD2. This CDR3 spans 18 amino acids. Germline CDR1 is MGHRA and CDR2 is YSYEKL. The V segment lost 2 bases and the J segment 5 bases; nucleotides outside the gene matches: 11. The CDR3 reads CASSQRSVGLAGVETQYF. The CDR3 region has the DNA TGCGCCAGCAGCCAAAGGAGCGTCGGACTAGCGGGAGTTGAGACCCAGTACTTC.

The chain uses TRBV7-2 and TRBJ2-1; TRBD2 matches at 12 bases. In germline, CDR1 is SGHTA, CDR2 FQGNSA. V shed 2 bases, J shed 12 bases, and the junction held 11 bases outside the gene matches. The CDR3 has 16 residues. CDR3 sequence: CASSLSRASGREGQFF. The CDR3 bases are TGTGCCAGCAGCTTAAGTAGAGCTAGCGGGAGGGAGGGGCAGTTCTTC.

The J gene is TRBJ1-1, the V gene TRBV5-8; D unresolved. Germline CDR1 reads SGHTS; CDR2 reads YDEGEE. The CDR3 is made up of 13 amino acids. Trimming took off 5 bases at V and 1 base at J, with 9 bases between the two ends. Here the CDR3 reads CASRTYWNTEAFF. CDR3 DNA: TGTGCCAGCAGGACATACTGGAACACTGAAGCTTTCTTT.

V is TRBV27 and J is TRBJ2-2, with 9 bases lining up with TRBD2. The CDR3 is 19 amino acids. From germline, CDR1 is MNHEY and CDR2 SMNVEV (reference sequence). With V trimmed by 2 bases and J by 2 bases, 12 bases remained unmatched. CDR3 in DNA: TGTGCCAGCAGTTTAAGAAGCGGGAGGTATAGTTATAACACCGGGGAGCTGTTTTTT. It yields the protein CASSLRSGRYSYNTGELFF.

This sequence joins TRBV5-4 and TRBJ2-3; 8 bases are a match to TRBD2. The junction had 4 bases not matched to a gene; V was cut back by 4 bases and J by 3 bases. This CDR3 is 14 amino acids long. Per germline, CDR1 SGHNT and CDR2 YYREEE (reference sequence). The CDR3 spells CASSKSGSTDTQYF. In DNA, the CDR3 is TGTGCCAGCAGCAAAAGCGGGAGTACAGATACGCAGTATTTT.

The V call is TRBV7-2, the J call TRBJ2-1, with D maybe TRBD2 (6 bases). Germline values: CDR1 SGHTA, CDR2 FQGNSA. V was pared by 5 bases and J by 6 bases, with 14 bases between. CDR3 length: 14 residues. As DNA, the CDR3 is TGTGCCAGCAGCAAACCCGGGACTGGCAATGAGCAGTTCTTC. Amino acid sequence: CASSKPGTGNEQFF.

V and J are TRBV9 and TRBJ1-2; 7 nucleotides match TRBD1. Germline CDR1 reads SGDLS; CDR2 reads YYNGEE. This CDR3 comprises 15 residues. Trimming took 1 base from V and 0 from J; bases not matched to a gene: 3. The CDR3 DNA sequence: TGTGCCAGCAGCGTAAACAGGGGCCCTAACTATGGCTACACCTTC. Translation gives CASSVNRGPNYGYTF.

For this clone: The sample holds other DNA sequences that translate to the same CDR3. The chain uses TRBV30 and TRBJ2-7, with 8 bases that match TRBD1. The CDR3 consists of 13 residues. CDR1 and CDR2 (germline): GTSNPN, SVGIG (reference sequence). V gave up 0 bases and J gave up 4 bases; unmatched junction bases: 2. CDR3 loop: CAWSVGQGYEQYF. The CDR3 nucleotides are TGTGCCTGGAGTGTCGGACAGGGATACGAGCAGTACTTC.

The chain carries TRBV30 and TRBJ1-3; 7 positions match TRBD1. Germline V CDR1 and CDR2: GTSNPN, SVGIG (reference sequence). There are 16 residues in the CDR3. Unmatched junction bases numbered 6, after V lost 1 base and J lost 0 bases. CDR3 sequence reads: CAWSGRGSVSGNTIYF. In DNA, the CDR3 is TGTGCCTGGAGTGGCAGGGGGAGTGTCTCTGGAAACACCATATATTTT.

This chain links TRBV28 with TRBJ1-5, with D tentatively TRBD1 (5 bases). From germline, CDR1 is MDHEN and CDR2 SYDVKM. Trimming left V 7 bases short and J 4 bases short, with 14 bases between. The CDR3 is 14 amino acids. This CDR3 reads CASITPSGNQPQHF. DNA for the CDR3: TGTGCCAGCATCACACCATCAGGGAATCAGCCCCAGCATTTT.

The V gene is TRBV19, the J gene TRBJ1-2; 7 nucleotides line up with TRBD1. V trimming: 6 bases; J trimming: 0 bases; junction bases outside the gene matches: 1. The V gene's germline CDR1 is LNHDA and CDR2 SQIVND (reference sequence). The CDR3 has 13 residues. The CDR3 nucleotides are TGTGCCAGTAGGACAGGGCCTAACTATGGCTACACCTTC. Translation: CASRTGPNYGYTF.

V is TRBV19 and J is TRBJ1-1; D call uncertain. This CDR3 has 10 amino acids. Germline V gives CDR1 LNHDA, CDR2 SQIVND (reference sequence). V lost 8 bases and J lost 5, with 6 bases in between. The CDR3, as DNA: TGTGCCAGTGGGAGTACTGAAGCTTTCTTT. Encoded protein: CASGSTEAFF.

In nucleotides, the CDR3 is TGCGCCAGCAGCTTGGCCTTGCGTCCCACAGATACGCAGTATTTT. The encoded protein is CASSLALRPTDTQYF. The chain combines TRBV5-1 with TRBJ2-3; D gene ambiguous. The V end was cut by 0 bases, the J end by 2 bases, with 10 bases between. Per germline, CDR1 SGHRS and CDR2 YFSETQ. This CDR3 region has 15 residues.

V usage is TRBV5-1 and J usage is TRBJ1-1; D unresolved. The CDR3 loop spans 13 amino acids. The germline gives CDR1 SGHRS, CDR2 YFSETQ. The germline V and J ends were trimmed by 7 bases and 1 base, with 11 bases remaining between them. The CDR3 DNA reads TGCGCCAGCGCGAGGGAGGCGAACACTGAAGCTTTCTTT. Translated: CASAREANTEAFF.

This clone appeared a single time. The chain couples TRBV15 to TRBJ2-5; D possibly corresponds to TRBD1 (6 bases). Trimming cost V 4 bases and J 6 bases, with 21 bases left between them. In germline, CDR1 is LNHNV, CDR2 YYDKDF (reference sequence). There are 16 residues in the CDR3. The CDR3 sequence: CATSTFKGGVKQTQYF. For the CDR3, the DNA is TGTGCCACCAGCACATTTAAAGGGGGTGTGAAACAGACCCAGTACTTC.

The genes are TRBV6-5 and TRBJ1-4; 8 bases match TRBD1. Trimming took 6 bases from V and 8 from J; bases not matched to a gene: 5. The CDR3 has 13 residues. Germline loops: CDR1 MNHEY, CDR2 SVGAGI. The CDR3 sequence: CASSWTGREKLFF. Here the CDR3 DNA reads TGTGCCAGCAGCTGGACAGGGCGGGAAAAACTGTTTTTT.

The rearrangement joins TRBV30 to TRBJ1-5; 7 bases are a match to TRBD1. V gave up 5 bases and J gave up 4 bases; unmatched junction bases: 14. CDR1 is GTSNPN, CDR2 SVGIG, per germline (reference sequence). The CDR3 totals 16 residues. The CDR3 spells CAWAGGTLLNNQPQHF. The CDR3 DNA follows: TGTGCCTGGGCAGGGGGTACCCTTTTGAATAATCAGCCCCAGCATTTT.